These T cell receptor beta chains were read from a single sample in a study of cytomegalovirus exposure and HLA in healthy donors. Sequencing used immunoSEQ multiplex PCR; TCRdb keeps in-frame clones, though not all of them. The table includes about 140,000 clones, about 80% detected once. Sample: PBMCs. All receptors derive from a man aged 35 to 55 in good health and CMV-seropositive. CDR3s include the opening cysteine and the closing phenylalanine or tryptophan. Fields, in order: V gene, J gene, CDR3 length, clone size, D gene, CDR3 protein, CDR3 DNA. The D gene is left open where the match is weak. For some rows the clone size is stated as once, few or many, or as a class when expanded; others skip it.

>TRBV5-1|TRBJ1-1|15|once|TRBD1
CASSRTGQGNTEAFF
TGCGCCAGCAGCCGAACGGGACAGGGAAACACTGAAGCTTTCTTT
>TRBV6-1|TRBJ2-7|14|NA|NA
CASSPQVGHYEQYF
TGTGCCAGCAGTCCCCAAGTGGGCCACTACGAGCAGTACTTC
>TRBV5-1|TRBJ2-3|13|NA|NA
CASRVQPADTQYF
TGCGCCAGCAGAGTCCAACCAGCAGATACGCAGTATTTT
>TRBV7-8|TRBJ2-3|14|NA|NA
CASASRSHTDTQYF
TGTGCCAGCGCCTCGAGGTCCCACACAGATACGCAGTATTTT
>TRBV4-1|TRBJ2-7|16|NA|TRBD1
CASSSRQGGFVREQYF
TGCGCCAGCAGCTCCCGACAGGGCGGTTTCGTACGCGAGCAGTACTTC
>TRBV27|TRBJ1-2|15|NA|TRBD1
CASSRIGQGGYGYTF
TGTGCCAGCAGCCGAATTGGACAGGGCGGCTATGGCTACACCTTC
>TRBV11-3|TRBJ2-5|15|NA|TRBD1
CASSLGRQGLEVQYF
TGTGCCAGCAGCTTAGGTAGACAGGGCCTGGAGGTGCAGTACTTC
>TRBV2|TRBJ2-5|16|NA|NA
CASIQDRLLRQETQYF
TGTGCCAGCATTCAGGACAGACTCTTACGACAAGAGACCCAGTACTTC
>TRBV11-3|TRBJ2-3|13|NA|NA
CASSFQKPDTQYF
TGTGCCAGCAGCTTCCAAAAGCCAGATACGCAGTATTTT
>TRBV11-1|TRBJ2-1|13|NA|NA
CASTSSGLRVQFF
TGTGCCAGCACGTCATCGGGCCTGAGGGTGCAGTTCTTC
>TRBV7-2|TRBJ2-3|17|once|TRBD2
CASSSRTSGGSRDTQYF
TGTGCCAGCAGCTCCAGGACTAGCGGGGGGAGCAGGGATACGCAGTATTTT
>TRBV2|TRBJ2-7|13|NA|TRBD1
CASRADRGGEQYF
TGTGCCAGCAGAGCCGACAGGGGGGGCGAGCAGTACTTC
>TRBV6-5|TRBJ2-7|16|NA|NA
CASSYSNQGSSYEQYF
TGTGCCAGCAGTTACTCGAACCAGGGTAGCTCCTACGAGCAGTACTTC
>TRBV7-6|TRBJ1-1|17|NA|TRBD1
CASSYVQGRPVNTEAFF
TGTGCCAGCAGCTACGTACAGGGGCGTCCTGTGAACACTGAAGCTTTCTTT
>TRBV19|TRBJ1-4|19|NA|NA
CASSWAGKGLLTTNEKLFF
TGTGCCAGTAGTTGGGCGGGAAAGGGTCTCCTAACAACTAATGAAAAACTGTTTTTT
>TRBV6-5|TRBJ2-2|14|NA|NA
CASRQRQNTGELFF
TGTGCCAGCAGACAGAGACAAAACACCGGGGAGCTGTTTTTT
>TRBV5-6|TRBJ2-6|15|NA|NA
CASSQTTSGANVLTF
TGTGCCAGCAGCCAGACTACCTCTGGGGCCAACGTCCTGACTTTC
>TRBV5-1|TRBJ2-7|18|NA|TRBD1
CASSFLAPGQGASYEQYF
TGCGCCAGCAGCTTCTTAGCCCCGGGACAGGGGGCCTCCTACGAGCAGTACTTC
>TRBV7-6|TRBJ2-1|15|NA|NA
CASSRGRPSYNEQFF
TGTGCCAGCAGTCGAGGTCGCCCTTCCTACAATGAGCAGTTCTTC
>TRBV5-6|TRBJ2-7|15|NA|TRBD1
CASSSLRGYGYEQYF
TGTGCCAGCAGCTCCCTCAGGGGGTACGGCTACGAGCAGTACTTC
>TRBV9|TRBJ2-3|16|NA|TRBD2
CASSGRTSGGADTQYF
TGTGCCAGCAGCGGACGGACTAGCGGGGGGGCAGATACGCAGTATTTT
>TRBV19|TRBJ2-1|12|NA|NA
CASSIHLNEQFF
TGTGCCAGTAGTATACACCTAAATGAGCAGTTCTTC
>TRBV5-5|TRBJ1-6|16|NA|NA
CASSFGGPGKNSPLHF
TGTGCCAGCAGCTTCGGAGGGCCAGGGAAAAATTCACCCCTCCACTTT
>TRBV5-1|TRBJ1-4|15|NA|NA
CASSFQGGFSEKLFF
TGCGCCAGCAGCTTCCAGGGAGGGTTCAGTGAAAAACTGTTTTTT
>TRBV9|TRBJ2-1|15|NA|TRBD1
CASSVEGTGYNEQFF
TGTGCCAGCAGCGTAGAGGGGACAGGCTACAATGAGCAGTTCTTC
>TRBV7-2|TRBJ1-5|17|NA|NA
CASSLESPFYSNQPQHF
TGTGCCAGCAGCTTAGAATCTCCCTTTTATAGCAATCAGCCCCAGCATTTT
>TRBV7-6|TRBJ2-7|14|NA|NA
CASSTGRQGHEQYF
TGTGCCAGCAGTACCGGGCGGCAGGGCCACGAGCAGTACTTC
>TRBV6-1|TRBJ2-5|14|NA|TRBD2
CASSFSGGKETQYF
TGTGCCAGCAGTTTCAGCGGGGGGAAAGAGACCCAGTACTTC
>TRBV11-2|TRBJ1-1|13|NA|NA
CASSQGQSTEAFF
TGTGCCAGCAGCCAAGGACAATCCACTGAAGCTTTCTTT
>TRBV9|TRBJ1-2|14|NA|TRBD1
CASSVGGTAYGYTF
TGTGCCAGCAGCGTAGGAGGGACAGCCTATGGCTACACCTTC
>TRBV9|TRBJ1-1|16|NA|NA
CASSVDLNPTGAEAFF
TGTGCCAGCAGCGTAGACCTCAATCCGACGGGGGCTGAAGCTTTCTTT
>TRBV7-8|TRBJ1-5|16|NA|TRBD1
CASSLGRQGVGQPQHF
TGTGCCAGCAGCTTAGGTCGACAGGGGGTCGGTCAGCCCCAGCATTTT
>TRBV5-6|TRBJ2-1|18|NA|TRBD2
CASSSPIRTSVSYNEQFF
TGTGCCAGCAGCTCGCCAATAAGGACTAGCGTGTCCTACAATGAGCAGTTCTTC
>TRBV5-1|TRBJ2-5|13|NA|TRBD1
CASSFGTEETQYF
TGCGCCAGCAGCTTTGGGACAGAGGAGACCCAGTACTTC
>TRBV2|TRBJ1-2|14|NA|TRBD1
CASSETGAGYGYTF
TGTGCCAGCAGTGAAACAGGGGCAGGCTATGGCTACACCTTC
>TRBV19|TRBJ2-7|16|NA|NA
CASSPPRAGYSGEQYF
TGTGCCAGTAGTCCTCCTCGGGCAGGGTACTCCGGCGAGCAGTACTTC
>TRBV4-1|TRBJ2-7|18|NA|TRBD2
CASSQDKGLAGGYYEQYF
TGCGCCAGCAGCCAAGACAAAGGACTAGCGGGGGGATACTACGAGCAGTACTTC
>TRBV30|TRBJ1-1|14|NA|NA
CAWSKGGSITEAFF
TGTGCCTGGAGTAAGGGGGGGAGTATTACTGAAGCTTTCTTT
>TRBV7-6|TRBJ2-1|14|NA|TRBD2
CASRKREGPNEQFF
TGTGCCAGCAGAAAGCGGGAGGGCCCCAATGAGCAGTTCTTC
>TRBV27|TRBJ2-4|15|few|NA
CASSSFVGQTFIQYF
TGTGCCAGCAGCTCATTCGTAGGACAGACATTCATTCAGTACTTC
>TRBV19|TRBJ2-7|14|NA|TRBD2
CASSTFREAWWQYF
TGTGCCAGTAGTACCTTCCGGGAGGCTTGGTGGCAGTACTTC
>TRBV6-5|TRBJ2-4|14|NA|NA
CASRRRDLVNIQYF
TGTGCCAGCAGACGCCGGGATCTAGTAAACATTCAGTACTTC
>TRBV5-1|TRBJ2-5|16|NA|TRBD1
CASSLAGTAPQETQYF
TGCGCCAGCAGCTTGGCTGGGACAGCCCCTCAAGAGACCCAGTACTTC
>TRBV7-9|TRBJ2-4|19|once|NA
CASSLKRGPTRRGKNIQYF
TGTGCCAGCAGCTTAAAGAGGGGTCCAACTCGAAGGGGGAAAAACATTCAGTACTTC
>TRBV7-9|TRBJ2-7|13|NA|NA
CASSLVQGDEQYF
TGTGCCAGCAGCTTAGTACAGGGCGACGAGCAGTACTTC
>TRBV4-1|TRBJ2-1|14|NA|TRBD2
CASSLWGGSDEQFF
TGCGCCAGCAGCTTGTGGGGAGGGTCGGATGAGCAGTTCTTC